This T cell receptor (beta chain) was recorded in a study of response to subunit inactivated influenza vaccine. Many counts were recorded for this clonotype. Antigen unknown. This CDR3 has 12 residues. V was clipped by 5 bases and J by 10 bases; unmatched bases: 4. Study-wide results and limits: Authors suggested seasonal influenza vaccinations each recruit few new T cells.

In TCRdb, the RT-PCR reads were re-called with MiXCR into one record per CDR3 protein. The sample carries 500,000 to 550,000 distinct CDR3 sequences, 6% to 9% recorded once. The material was PBMCs from blood, obtained less than 25 months after vaccination. The TCR sequence derives from a man between 50 and 69 years old who received an inactivated influenza vaccine. The chain is built from TRBV12-3 or TRBV12-4 and TRBJ1-1, with TRBD1 identical over 10 bases. The CDR3 sequence is CASSGRDRGAFF. The DNA for the CDR3 is TGTGCCAGCAGTGGAAGGGACAGGGGAGCTTTCTTT.